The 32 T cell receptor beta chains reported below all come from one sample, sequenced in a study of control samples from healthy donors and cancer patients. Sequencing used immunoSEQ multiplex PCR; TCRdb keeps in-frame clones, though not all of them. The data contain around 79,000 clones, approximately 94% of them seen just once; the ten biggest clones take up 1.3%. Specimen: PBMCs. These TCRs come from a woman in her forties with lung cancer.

The CDR3 bases are TGTGCCAGCAGCTTAAGAGGGGGGGCACGCGAGACCCAGTACTTC. Translated, it gives CASSLRGGARETQYF. This rearrangement joins TRBV7-9 to TRBJ2-5, with D maybe TRBD2 (7 bases). There are 15 residues in the CDR3. CDR1 SEHNR and CDR2 FQNEAQ come from the germline V gene (reference sequence). Trimming took off 2 bases at V and 5 bases at J, with 15 bases between the two ends.

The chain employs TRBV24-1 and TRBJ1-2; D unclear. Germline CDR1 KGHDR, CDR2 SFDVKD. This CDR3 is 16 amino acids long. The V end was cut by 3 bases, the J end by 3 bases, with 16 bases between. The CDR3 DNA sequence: TGTGCCACCAGTGATCCACGCGGGGTTGCGGACTATGGCTACACCTTC. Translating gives CATSDPRGVADYGYTF.

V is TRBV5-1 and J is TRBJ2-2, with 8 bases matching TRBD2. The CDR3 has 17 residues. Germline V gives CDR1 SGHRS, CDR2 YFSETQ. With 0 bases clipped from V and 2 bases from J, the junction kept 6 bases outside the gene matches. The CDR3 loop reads CASSLGDSGANTGELFF. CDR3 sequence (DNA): TGCGCCAGCAGCTTGGGTGATAGCGGGGCCAACACCGGGGAGCTGTTTTTT.

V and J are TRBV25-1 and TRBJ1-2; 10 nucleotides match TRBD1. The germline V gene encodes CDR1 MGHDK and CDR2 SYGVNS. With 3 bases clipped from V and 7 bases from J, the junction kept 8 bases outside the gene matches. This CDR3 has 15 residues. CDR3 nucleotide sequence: TGTGCCAGCAGTGACGGGGGACAGGGGACGTCTGGCTACACCTTC. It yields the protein CASSDGGQGTSGYTF.

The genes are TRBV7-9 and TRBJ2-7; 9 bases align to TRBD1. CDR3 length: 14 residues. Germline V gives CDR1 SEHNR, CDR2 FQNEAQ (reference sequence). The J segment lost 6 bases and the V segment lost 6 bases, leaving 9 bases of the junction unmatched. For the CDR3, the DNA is TGTGCCAGCAGTTCAGGACAGGGGAGTTTCGAGCAGTACTTC. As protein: CASSSGQGSFEQYF.

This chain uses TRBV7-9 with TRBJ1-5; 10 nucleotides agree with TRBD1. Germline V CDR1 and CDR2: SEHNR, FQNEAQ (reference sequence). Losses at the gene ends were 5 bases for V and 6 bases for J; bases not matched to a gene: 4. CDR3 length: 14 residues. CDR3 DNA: TGTGCCAGCAGCCTGACAGGGGGCGGTCAGCCCCAGCATTTT. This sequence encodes CASSLTGGGQPQHF.

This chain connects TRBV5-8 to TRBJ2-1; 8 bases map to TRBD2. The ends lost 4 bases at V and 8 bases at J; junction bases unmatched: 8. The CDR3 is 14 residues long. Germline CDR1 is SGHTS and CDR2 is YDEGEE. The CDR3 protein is CASSTGRRGDEQFF. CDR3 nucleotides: TGTGCCAGCAGCACCGGGCGGCGGGGGGATGAGCAGTTCTTC. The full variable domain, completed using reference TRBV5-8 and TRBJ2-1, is EAGVTQSPTHLIKTRGQQATLRCSPISGHTSVYWYQQALGLGLQFLLWYDEGEERNRGNFPPRFSGRQFPNYSSELNVNALELEDSALYLCASSTGRRGDEQFFGPGTRLTVL.

In DNA form, the CDR3 reads TGTGCCAGCAGCCAAGATCTGATCGGAGTGAACACTGAAGCTTTCTTT. Translating it yields CASSQDLIGVNTEAFF. V and J are TRBV3-1 (or the pseudogene TRBV3-2) and TRBJ1-1, with D hard to call. V dropped 0 bases and J dropped 0 bases, with 11 bases sitting between them. CDR3 length equals 16 residues. Per germline, CDR1 LGHDT and CDR2 YNNKEL (reference sequence).

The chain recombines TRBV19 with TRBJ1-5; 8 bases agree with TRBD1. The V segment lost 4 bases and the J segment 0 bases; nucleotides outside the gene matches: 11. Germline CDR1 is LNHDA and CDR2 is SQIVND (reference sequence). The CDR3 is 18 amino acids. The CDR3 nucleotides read TGTGCCAGTAGTAGCGACAGGGGCGCCATCCCTAGCAATCAGCCCCAGCATTTT. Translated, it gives CASSSDRGAIPSNQPQHF.

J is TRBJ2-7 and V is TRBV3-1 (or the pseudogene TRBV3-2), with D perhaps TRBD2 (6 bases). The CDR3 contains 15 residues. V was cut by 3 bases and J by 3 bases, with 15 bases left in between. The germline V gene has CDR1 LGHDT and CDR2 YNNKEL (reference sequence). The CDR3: CASSHTRGLHYEQYF. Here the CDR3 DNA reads TGTGCCAGCAGCCACACGCGGGGATTGCACTACGAGCAGTACTTC.

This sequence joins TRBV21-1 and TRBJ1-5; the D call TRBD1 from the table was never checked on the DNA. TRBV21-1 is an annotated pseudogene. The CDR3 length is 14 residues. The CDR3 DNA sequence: TGTGCCAGCACATGTTACAGGGTTCGGCAGCCCCAGCATTTT. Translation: CASTCYRVRQPQHF.

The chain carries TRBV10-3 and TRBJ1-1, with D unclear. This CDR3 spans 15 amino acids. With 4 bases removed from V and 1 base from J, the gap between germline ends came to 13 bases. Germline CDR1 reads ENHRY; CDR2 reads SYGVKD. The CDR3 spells CAISVKGLGNTEAFF. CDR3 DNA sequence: TGTGCCATCAGTGTCAAGGGATTAGGGAACACTGAAGCTTTCTTT.

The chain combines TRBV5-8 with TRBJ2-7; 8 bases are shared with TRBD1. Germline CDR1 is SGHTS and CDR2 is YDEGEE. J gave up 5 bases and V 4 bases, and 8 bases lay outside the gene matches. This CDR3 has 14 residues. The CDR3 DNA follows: TGTGCCAGCAGCCACGGCAGGGGGCCAGACGAGCAGTACTTC. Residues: CASSHGRGPDEQYF.

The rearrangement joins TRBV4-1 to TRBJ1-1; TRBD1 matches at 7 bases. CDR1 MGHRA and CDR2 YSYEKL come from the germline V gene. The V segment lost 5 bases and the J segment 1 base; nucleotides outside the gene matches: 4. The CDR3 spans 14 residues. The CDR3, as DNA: TGCGCCAGCAGCATAAGACAGGGGAACACTGAAGCTTTCTTT. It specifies CASSIRQGNTEAFF.

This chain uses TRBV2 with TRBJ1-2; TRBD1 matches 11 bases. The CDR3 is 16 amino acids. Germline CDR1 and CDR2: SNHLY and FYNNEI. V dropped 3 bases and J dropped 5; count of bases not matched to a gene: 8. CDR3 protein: CASSEVGTGGGYGYTF. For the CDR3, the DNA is TGTGCCAGCAGTGAGGTCGGGACAGGGGGGGGTTATGGCTACACCTTC.

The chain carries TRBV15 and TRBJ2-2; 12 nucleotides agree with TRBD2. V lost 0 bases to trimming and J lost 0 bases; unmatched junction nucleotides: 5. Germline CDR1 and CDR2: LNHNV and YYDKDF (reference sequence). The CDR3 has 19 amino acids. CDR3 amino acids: CATSREASGGGTNTGELFF. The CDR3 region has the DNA TGTGCCACCAGCAGAGAGGCTAGCGGGGGGGGGACGAACACCGGGGAGCTGTTTTTT.

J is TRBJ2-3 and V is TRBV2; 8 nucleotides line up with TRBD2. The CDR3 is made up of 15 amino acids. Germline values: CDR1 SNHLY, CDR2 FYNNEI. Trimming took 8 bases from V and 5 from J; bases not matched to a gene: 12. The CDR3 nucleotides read TGTGCCAGCCTCAAGGCAGCGGGGGTGGTAGATACGCAGTATTTT. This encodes CASLKAAGVVDTQYF.

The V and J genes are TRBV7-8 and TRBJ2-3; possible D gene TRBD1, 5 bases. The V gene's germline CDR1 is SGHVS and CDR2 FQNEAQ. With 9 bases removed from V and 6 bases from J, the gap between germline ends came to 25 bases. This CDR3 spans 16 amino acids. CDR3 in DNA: TGTGCCAGTGTGTCATTAGGGGTGATCGGTCTGGATACGCAGTATTTT. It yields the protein CASVSLGVIGLDTQYF.

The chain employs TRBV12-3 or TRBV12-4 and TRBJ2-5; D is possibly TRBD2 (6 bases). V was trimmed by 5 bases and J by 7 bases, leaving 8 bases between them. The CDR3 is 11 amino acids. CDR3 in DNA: TGTGCCAGCAGTCTCGGGGGGACCCAGTACTTC. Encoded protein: CASSLGGTQYF.

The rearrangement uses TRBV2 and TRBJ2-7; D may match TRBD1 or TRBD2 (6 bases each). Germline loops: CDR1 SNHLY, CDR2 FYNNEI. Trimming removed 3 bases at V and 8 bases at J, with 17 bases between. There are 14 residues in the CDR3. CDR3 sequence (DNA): TGTGCCAGCAGTGAGCCCCCCGGGGGCCAGCAGCAGTACTTC. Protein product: CASSEPPGGQQQYF. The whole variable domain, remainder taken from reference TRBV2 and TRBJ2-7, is EPEVTQTPSHQVTQMGQEVILRCVPISNHLYFYWYRQILGQKVEFLVSFYNNEISEKSEIFDDQFSVERPDGSNFTLKIRSTKLEDSAMYFCASSEPPGGQQQYFGPGTRLTVT.

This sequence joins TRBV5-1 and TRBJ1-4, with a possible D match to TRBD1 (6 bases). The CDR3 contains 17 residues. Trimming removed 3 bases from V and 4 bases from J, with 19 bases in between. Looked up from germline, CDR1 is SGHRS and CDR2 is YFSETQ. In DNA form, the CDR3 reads TGCGCCAGCAGCTCCCAGCCCGAGACAGGCAATAATGAAAAACTGTTTTTT. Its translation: CASSSQPETGNNEKLFF.

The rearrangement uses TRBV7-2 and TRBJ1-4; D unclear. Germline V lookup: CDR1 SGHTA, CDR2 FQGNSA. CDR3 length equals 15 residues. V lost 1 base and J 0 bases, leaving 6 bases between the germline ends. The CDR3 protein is CASSLDPATNEKLFF. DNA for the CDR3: TGTGCCAGCAGCTTAGACCCTGCAACTAATGAAAAACTGTTTTTT. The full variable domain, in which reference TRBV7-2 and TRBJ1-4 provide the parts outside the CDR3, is GAGVSQSPSNKVTEKGKDVELRCDPISGHTALYWYRQSLGQGLEFLIYFQGNSAPDKSGLPSDRFSAERTGGSVSTLTIQRTQQEDSAVYLCASSLDPATNEKLFFGSGTQLSVL.

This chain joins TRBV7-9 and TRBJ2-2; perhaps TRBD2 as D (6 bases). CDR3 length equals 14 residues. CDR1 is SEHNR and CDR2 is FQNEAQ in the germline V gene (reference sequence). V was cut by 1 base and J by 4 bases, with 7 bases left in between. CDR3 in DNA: TGTGCCAGCAGCTTAGAAGCGGGCACCGGGGAGCTGTTTTTT. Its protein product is CASSLEAGTGELFF.

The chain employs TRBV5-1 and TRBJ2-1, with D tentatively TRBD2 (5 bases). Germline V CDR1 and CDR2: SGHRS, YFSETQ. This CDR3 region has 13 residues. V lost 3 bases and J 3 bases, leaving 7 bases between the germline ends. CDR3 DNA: TGCGCCAGCAGCTCCAGCGGCTACAATGAGCAGTTCTTC. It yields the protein CASSSSGYNEQFF.

In nucleotides, the CDR3 is TGTGCCAGCAGCAGACAGAATCAGCCCCAGCATTTT. Translating gives CASSRQNQPQHF. This chain uses TRBV7-9 with TRBJ1-5, with a weak D call TRBD1 (5 bases). The CDR3 covers 12 residues. V was clipped by 5 bases and J by 4 bases, with 6 bases between them. Per germline, CDR1 SEHNR and CDR2 FQNEAQ (reference sequence).

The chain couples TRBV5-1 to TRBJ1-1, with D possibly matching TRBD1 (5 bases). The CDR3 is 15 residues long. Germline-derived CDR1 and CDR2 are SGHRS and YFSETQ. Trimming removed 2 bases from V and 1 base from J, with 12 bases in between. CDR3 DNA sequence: TGCGCCAGCAGCTTAGGGGCGACCGGGAACACTGAAGCTTTCTTT. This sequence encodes CASSLGATGNTEAFF.

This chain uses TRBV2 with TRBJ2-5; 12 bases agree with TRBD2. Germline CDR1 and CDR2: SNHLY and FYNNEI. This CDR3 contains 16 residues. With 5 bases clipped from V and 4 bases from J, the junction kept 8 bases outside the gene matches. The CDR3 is CASSFTSGGRAETQYF. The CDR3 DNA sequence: TGTGCCAGCAGTTTTACTAGCGGGGGGAGGGCAGAGACCCAGTACTTC.

CDR3 nucleotides: TGTGCCAGCGGGGCGGACGCGAACACCGGGGAGCTGTTTTTT. Translating gives CASGADANTGELFF. J is TRBJ2-2 and V is TRBV14, with D possibly TRBD1 on 5 matching bases. In germline, CDR1 is SGHDN, CDR2 FVKESK. This CDR3 has 14 amino acids. Trimming took off 8 bases at V and 0 bases at J, with 10 bases between the two ends.

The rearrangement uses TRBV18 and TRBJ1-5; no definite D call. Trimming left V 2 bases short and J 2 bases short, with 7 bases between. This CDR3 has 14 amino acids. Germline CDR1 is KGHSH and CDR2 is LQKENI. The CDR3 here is CASSPTGGNQPQHF. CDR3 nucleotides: TGTGCCAGCTCACCAACCGGGGGCAATCAGCCCCAGCATTTT.

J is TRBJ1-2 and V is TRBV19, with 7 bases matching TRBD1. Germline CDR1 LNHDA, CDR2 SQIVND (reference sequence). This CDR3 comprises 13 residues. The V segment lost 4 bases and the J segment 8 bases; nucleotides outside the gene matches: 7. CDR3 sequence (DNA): TGTGCCAGTAGTAGTCGCACAGGGGTCGGCTACACCTTC. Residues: CASSSRTGVGYTF.

The CDR3 is CASSFMSYNSPLHF. CDR3 nucleotides: TGTGCCAGCAGCTTTATGTCCTATAATTCACCCCTCCACTTT. The J gene is TRBJ1-6, the V gene TRBV7-2, with D hard to call. The V gene lost 3 bases and the J gene lost 1 base, with 4 bases spanning the gap. CDR3 length: 14 residues. Per germline, CDR1 SGHTA and CDR2 FQGNSA. Full variable domain (remainder filled in from reference TRBV7-2 and TRBJ1-6): GAGVSQSPSNKVTEKGKDVELRCDPISGHTALYWYRQSLGQGLEFLIYFQGNSAPDKSGLPSDRFSAERTGGSVSTLTIQRTQQEDSAVYLCASSFMSYNSPLHFGNGTRLTVT.

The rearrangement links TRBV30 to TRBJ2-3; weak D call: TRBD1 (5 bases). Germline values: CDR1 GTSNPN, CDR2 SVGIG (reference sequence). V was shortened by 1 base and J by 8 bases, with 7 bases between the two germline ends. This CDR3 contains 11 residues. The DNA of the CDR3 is TGTGCCTGGAGTGCTCAGGGTACGCAGTATTTT. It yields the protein CAWSAQGTQYF.